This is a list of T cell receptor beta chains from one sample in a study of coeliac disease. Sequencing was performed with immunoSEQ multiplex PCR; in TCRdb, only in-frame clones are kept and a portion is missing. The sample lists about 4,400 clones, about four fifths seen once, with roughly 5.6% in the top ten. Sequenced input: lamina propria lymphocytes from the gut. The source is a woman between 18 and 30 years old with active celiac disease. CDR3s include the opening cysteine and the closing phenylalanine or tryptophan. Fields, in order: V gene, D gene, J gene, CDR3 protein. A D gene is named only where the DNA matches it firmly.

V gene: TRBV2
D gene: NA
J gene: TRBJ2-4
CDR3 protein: CASSGSSGLQYF

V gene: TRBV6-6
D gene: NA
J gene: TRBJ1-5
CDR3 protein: CASRLIGGKPQHF

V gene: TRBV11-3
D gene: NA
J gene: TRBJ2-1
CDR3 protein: CASSQDYNEQFF

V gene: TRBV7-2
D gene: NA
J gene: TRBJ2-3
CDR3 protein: CASSFYTDTQYF

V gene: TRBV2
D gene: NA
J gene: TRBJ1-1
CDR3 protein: CASSKIRNTEAFF

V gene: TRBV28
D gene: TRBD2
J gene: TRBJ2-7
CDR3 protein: CASSAPGLAGSYEQYF

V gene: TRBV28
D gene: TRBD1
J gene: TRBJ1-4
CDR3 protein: CASRDRENEKLFF

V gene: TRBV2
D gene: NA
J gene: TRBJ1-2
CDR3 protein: CASSDRGSYGYTF

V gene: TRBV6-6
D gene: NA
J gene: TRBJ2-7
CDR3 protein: CASSYQGLDEQYF

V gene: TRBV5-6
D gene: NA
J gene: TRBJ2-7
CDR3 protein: CASSWDRGSEQYF

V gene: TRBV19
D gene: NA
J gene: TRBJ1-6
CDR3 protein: CASSRRNSPLHF

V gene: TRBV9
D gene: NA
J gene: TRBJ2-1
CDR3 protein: CASSVDPLRNEQFF

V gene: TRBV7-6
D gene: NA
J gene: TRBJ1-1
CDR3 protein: CASAFYTNTEAFF

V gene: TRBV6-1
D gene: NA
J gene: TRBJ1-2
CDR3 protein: CASSEESQAYGYTF

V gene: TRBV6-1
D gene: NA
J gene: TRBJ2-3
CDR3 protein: CASSPGTPSTDTQYF

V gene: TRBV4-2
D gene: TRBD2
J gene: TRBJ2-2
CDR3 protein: CASSPGGAGDNTGELFF

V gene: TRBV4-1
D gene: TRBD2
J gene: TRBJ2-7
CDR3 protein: CASSQGASGYEQYF

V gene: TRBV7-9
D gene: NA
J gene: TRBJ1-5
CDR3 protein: CASSQAQDFQPQHF

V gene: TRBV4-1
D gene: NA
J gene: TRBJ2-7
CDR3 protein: CASSQKKTRGEQYF

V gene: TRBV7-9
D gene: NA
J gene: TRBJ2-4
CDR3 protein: CASSLTGQQAKNIQYF

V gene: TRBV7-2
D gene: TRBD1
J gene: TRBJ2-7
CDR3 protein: CASSSSGTGAFEQYF

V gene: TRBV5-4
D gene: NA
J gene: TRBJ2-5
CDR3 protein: CASSFPGQETQYF

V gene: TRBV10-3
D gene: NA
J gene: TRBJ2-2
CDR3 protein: CAISEGRPGYGTGYTGELFF

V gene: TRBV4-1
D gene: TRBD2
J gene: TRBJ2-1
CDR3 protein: CASQRIAGRDEQFF

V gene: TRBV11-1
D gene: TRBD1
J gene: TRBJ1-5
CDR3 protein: CASSLGPDRDQPQHF

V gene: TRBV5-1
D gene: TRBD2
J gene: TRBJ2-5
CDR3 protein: CASRRTSGSLETQYF

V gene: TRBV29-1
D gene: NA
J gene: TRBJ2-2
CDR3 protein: CSVDGQNTGELFF

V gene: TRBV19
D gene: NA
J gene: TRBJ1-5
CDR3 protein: CASSILGRGSNQPQHF

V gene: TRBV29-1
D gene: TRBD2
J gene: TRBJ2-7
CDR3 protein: CSVENPGGRYEQYF

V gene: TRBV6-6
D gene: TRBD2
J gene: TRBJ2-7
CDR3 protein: CASRVAGFSYEQYF

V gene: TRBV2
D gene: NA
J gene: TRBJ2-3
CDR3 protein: CASSKQAPTDTQYF

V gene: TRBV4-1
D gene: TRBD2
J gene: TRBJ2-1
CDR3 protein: CASSQKLAGVNEQFF

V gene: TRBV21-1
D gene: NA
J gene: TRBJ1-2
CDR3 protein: CASQGQSNGYTF

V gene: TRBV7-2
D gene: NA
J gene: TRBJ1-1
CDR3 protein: CASSLRLETTEAFF

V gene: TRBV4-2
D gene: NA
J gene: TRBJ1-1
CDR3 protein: CASSQTGGNTEAFF

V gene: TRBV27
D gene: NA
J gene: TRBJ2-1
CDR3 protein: CASSSPRRSEQFF

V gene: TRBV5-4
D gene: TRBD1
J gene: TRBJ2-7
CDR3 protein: CASSRDRGTDEQYF

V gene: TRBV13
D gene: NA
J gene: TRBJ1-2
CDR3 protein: CASSLRKGDGYTF

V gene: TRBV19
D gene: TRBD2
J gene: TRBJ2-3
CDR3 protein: CASSRTSGNTDTQYF

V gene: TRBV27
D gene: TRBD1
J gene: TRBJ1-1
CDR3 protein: CASMTGFDTEAFF

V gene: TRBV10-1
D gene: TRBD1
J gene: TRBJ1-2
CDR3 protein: CASSESGTGTVSTLLCNYGYTF

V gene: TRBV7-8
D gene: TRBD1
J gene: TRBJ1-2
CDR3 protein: CASSKGQGVDYGYTF

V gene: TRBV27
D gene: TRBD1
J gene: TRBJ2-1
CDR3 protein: CASRTGQGVLSEQFF

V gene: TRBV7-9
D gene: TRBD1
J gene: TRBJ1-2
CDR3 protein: CASSLDRGEGGYTF

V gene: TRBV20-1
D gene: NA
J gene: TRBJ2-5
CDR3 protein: CSAGLGETQYF